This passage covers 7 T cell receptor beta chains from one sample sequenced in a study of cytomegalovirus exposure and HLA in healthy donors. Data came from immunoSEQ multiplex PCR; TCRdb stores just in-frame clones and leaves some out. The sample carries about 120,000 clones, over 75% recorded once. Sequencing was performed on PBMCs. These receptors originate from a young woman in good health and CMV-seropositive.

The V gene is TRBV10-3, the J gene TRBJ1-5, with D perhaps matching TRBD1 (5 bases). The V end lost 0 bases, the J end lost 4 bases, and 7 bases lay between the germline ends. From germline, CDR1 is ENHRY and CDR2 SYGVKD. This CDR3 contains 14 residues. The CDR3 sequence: CAISESGGNQPQHF. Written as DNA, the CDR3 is TGTGCCATCAGTGAGTCGGGGGGGAATCAGCCCCAGCATTTT.

The CDR3 region is CASSLDRGGLRQETQYF. CDR3 sequence (DNA): TGTGCCAGCAGCTTGGATCGGGGGGGGCTCAGGCAAGAGACCCAGTACTTC. The genes are TRBV5-6 and TRBJ2-5; 8 bases are a match to TRBD2. V was pared by 0 bases and J by 2 bases, with 9 bases of the junction left unmatched. CDR1 and CDR2 from the germline V gene are SGHDT and YYEEEE. CDR3 size: 17 residues.

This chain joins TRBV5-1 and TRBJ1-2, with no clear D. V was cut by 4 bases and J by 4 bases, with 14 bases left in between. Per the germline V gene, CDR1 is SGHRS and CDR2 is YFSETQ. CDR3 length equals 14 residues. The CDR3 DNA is TGCGCCAGCAGCGAGTTCTCAGAGGGCTATGGCTACACCTTC. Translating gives CASSEFSEGYGYTF.

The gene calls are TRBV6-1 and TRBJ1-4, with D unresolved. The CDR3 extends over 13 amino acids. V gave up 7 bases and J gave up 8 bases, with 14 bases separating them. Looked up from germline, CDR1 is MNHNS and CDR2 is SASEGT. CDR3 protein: CASTEALKEKLFF. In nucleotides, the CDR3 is TGTGCCAGCACTGAGGCCTTAAAGGAAAAACTGTTTTTT.

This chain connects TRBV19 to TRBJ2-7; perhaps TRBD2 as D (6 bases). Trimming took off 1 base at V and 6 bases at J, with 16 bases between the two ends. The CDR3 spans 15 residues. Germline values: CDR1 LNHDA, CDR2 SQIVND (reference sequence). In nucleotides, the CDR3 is TGTGCCAGTAGTATAGGAGGGGCGGGGAAGGGCGAGCAGTACTTC. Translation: CASSIGGAGKGEQYF. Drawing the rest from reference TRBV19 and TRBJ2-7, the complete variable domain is DGGITQSPKYLFRKEGQNVTLSCEQNLNHDAMYWYRQDPGQGLRLIYYSQIVNDFQKGDIAEGYSVSREKKESFPLTVTSAQKNPTAFYLCASSIGGAGKGEQYFGPGTRLTVT.

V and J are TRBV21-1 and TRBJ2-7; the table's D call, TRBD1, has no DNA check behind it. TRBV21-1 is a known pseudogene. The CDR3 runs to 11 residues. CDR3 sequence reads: CASIEQGVPKV. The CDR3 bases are TGTGCCAGCATAGAACAGGGGGTCCCCAAAGTC.

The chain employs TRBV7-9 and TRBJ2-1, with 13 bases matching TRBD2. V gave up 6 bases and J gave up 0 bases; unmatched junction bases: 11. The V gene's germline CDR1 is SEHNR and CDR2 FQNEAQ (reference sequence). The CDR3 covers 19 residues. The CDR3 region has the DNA TGTGCCAGCAGTCAGAAGACTAGCGGGAGGCCGAGCTCCTACAATGAGCAGTTCTTC. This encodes CASSQKTSGRPSSYNEQFF.